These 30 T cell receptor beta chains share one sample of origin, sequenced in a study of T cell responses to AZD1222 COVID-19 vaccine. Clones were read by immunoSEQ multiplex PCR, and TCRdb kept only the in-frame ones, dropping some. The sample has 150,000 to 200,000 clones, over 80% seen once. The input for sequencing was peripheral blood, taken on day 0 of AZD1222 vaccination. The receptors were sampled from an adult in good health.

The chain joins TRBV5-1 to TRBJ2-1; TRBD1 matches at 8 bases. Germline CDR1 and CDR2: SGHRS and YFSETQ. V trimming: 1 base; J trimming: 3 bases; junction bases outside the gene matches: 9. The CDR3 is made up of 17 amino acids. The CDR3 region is CASSLRLGTGFYNEQFF. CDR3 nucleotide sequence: TGCGCCAGCAGCTTGCGTCTCGGGACAGGCTTCTACAATGAGCAGTTCTTC.

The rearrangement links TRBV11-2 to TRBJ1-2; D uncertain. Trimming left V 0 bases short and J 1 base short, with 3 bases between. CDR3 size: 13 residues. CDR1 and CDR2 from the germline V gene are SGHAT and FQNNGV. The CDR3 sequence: CASSLDVNYGYTF. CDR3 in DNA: TGTGCCAGCAGCTTAGACGTTAACTATGGCTACACCTTC.

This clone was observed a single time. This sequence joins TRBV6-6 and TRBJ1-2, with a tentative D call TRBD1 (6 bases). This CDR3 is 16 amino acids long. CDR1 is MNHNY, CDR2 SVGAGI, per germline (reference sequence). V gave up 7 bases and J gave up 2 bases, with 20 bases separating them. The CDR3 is CASTPGGRGSNYGYTF. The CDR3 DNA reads TGTGCCAGCACCCCTGGGGGGCGGGGTTCAAACTATGGCTACACCTTC.

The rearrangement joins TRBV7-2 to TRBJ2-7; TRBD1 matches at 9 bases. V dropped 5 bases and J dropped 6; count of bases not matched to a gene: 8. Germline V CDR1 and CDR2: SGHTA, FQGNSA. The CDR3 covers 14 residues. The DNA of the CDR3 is TGTGCCAGCAGCCTGGGACAGGGAATGGGCGAGCAGTACTTC. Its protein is CASSLGQGMGEQYF.

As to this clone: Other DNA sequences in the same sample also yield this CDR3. The CDR3 region has the DNA TGCGCCAGCAGCGACCGGGGAAATCAGCCCCAGCATTTT. As protein: CASSDRGNQPQHF. This chain connects TRBV10-1 to TRBJ1-5, with D hard to call. The V end was cut by 6 bases, the J end by 4 bases, with 10 bases between. In germline, CDR1 is WNHNN, CDR2 SYGVQD (reference sequence). The CDR3 contains 13 residues.

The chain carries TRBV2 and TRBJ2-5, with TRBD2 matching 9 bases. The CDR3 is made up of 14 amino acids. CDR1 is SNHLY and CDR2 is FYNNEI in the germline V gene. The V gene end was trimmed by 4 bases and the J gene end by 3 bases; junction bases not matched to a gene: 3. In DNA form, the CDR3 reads TGTGCCAGCAGTGCCAGACTAGCGGAAGAGACCCAGTACTTC. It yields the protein CASSARLAEETQYF. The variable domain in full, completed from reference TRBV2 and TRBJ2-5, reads EPEVTQTPSHQVTQMGQEVILRCVPISNHLYFYWYRQILGQKVEFLVSFYNNEISEKSEIFDDQFSVERPDGSNFTLKIRSTKLEDSAMYFCASSARLAEETQYFGPGTRLLVL.

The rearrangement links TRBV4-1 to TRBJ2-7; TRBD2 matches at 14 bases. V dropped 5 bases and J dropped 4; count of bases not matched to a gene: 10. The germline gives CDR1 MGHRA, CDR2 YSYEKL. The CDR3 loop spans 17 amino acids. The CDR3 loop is CASSVGTSGRNSYEQYF. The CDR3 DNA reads TGCGCCAGCAGCGTGGGGACTAGCGGGAGAAACTCTTACGAGCAGTACTTC.

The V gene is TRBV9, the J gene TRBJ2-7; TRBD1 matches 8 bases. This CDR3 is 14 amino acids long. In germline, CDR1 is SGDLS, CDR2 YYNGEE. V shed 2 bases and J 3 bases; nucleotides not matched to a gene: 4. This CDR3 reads CASSVGQGNYEQYF. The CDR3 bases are TGTGCCAGCAGCGTTGGACAGGGAAACTACGAGCAGTACTTC.

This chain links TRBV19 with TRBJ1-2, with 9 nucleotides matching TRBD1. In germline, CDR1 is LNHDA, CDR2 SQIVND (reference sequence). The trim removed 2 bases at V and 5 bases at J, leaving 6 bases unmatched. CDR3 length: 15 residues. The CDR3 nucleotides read TGTGCCAGTAGTATAATACAGACAGGGGGTTATGGCTACACCTTC. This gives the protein CASSIIQTGGYGYTF.

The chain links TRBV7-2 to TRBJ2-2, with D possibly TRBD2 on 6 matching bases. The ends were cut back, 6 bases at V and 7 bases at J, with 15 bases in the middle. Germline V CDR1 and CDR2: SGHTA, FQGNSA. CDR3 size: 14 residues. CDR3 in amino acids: CASRGAGKVGELFF. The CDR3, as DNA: TGTGCCAGCAGAGGGGCGGGGAAGGTCGGGGAGCTGTTTTTT. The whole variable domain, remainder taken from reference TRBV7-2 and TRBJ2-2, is GAGVSQSPSNKVTEKGKDVELRCDPISGHTALYWYRQSLGQGLEFLIYFQGNSAPDKSGLPSDRFSAERTGGSVSTLTIQRTQQEDSAVYLCASRGAGKVGELFFGEGSRLTVL.

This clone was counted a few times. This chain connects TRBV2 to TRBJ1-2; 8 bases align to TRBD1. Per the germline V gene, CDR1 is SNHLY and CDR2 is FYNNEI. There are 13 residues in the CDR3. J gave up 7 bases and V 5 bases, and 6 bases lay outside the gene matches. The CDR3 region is CASSPGQELGYTF. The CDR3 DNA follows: TGTGCCAGCAGTCCGGGACAGGAGCTTGGCTACACCTTC.

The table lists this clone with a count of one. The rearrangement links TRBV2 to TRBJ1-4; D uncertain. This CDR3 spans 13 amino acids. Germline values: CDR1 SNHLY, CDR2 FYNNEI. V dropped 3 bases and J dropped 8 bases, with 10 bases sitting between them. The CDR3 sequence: CASSEGAREKLFF. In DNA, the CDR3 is TGTGCCAGCAGTGAGGGTGCTAGGGAAAAACTGTTTTTT.

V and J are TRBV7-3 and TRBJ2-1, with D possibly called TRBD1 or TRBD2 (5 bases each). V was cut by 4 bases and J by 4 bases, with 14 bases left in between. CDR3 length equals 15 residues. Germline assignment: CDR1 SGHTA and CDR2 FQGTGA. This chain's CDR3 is CASSSPRGGYNEQFF. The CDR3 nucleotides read TGTGCCAGCAGCTCCCCCCGGGGCGGTTACAATGAGCAGTTCTTC.

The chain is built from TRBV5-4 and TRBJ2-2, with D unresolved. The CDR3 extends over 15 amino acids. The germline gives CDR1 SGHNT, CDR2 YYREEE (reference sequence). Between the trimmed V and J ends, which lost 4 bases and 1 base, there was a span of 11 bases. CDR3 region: CASSPGSKNTGELFF. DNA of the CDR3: TGTGCCAGCAGCCCCGGGTCCAAGAACACCGGGGAGCTGTTTTTT.

CDR3 residues: CASSFAGRTDTQYF. In DNA, the CDR3 is TGCGCCAGCAGCTTTGCGGGACGCACAGATACGCAGTATTTT. This chain connects TRBV5-1 to TRBJ2-3; D possibly corresponds to TRBD2 (6 bases). The CDR3 sequence is 14 residues long. V was pared by 2 bases and J by 1 base, with 8 bases between. Germline V gives CDR1 SGHRS, CDR2 YFSETQ.

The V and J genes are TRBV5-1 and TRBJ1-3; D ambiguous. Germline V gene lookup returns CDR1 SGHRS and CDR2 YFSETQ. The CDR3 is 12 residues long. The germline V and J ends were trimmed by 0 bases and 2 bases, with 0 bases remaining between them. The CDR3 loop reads CASSLAGNTIYF. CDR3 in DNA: TGCGCCAGCAGCTTGGCTGGAAACACCATATATTTT.

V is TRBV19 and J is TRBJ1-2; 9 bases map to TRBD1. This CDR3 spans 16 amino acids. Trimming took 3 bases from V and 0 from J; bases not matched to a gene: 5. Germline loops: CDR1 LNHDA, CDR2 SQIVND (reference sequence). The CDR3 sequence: CASSIPRDRANYGYTF. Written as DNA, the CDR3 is TGTGCCAGTAGTATCCCCCGGGACAGGGCTAACTATGGCTACACCTTC. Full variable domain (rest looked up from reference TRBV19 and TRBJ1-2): DGGITQSPKYLFRKEGQNVTLSCEQNLNHDAMYWYRQDPGQGLRLIYYSQIVNDFQKGDIAEGYSVSREKKESFPLTVTSAQKNPTAFYLCASSIPRDRANYGYTFGSGTRLTVV.

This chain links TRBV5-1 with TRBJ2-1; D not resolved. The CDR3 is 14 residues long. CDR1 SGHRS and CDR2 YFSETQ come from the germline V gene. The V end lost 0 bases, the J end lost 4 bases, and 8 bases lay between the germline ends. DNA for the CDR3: TGCGCCAGCAGCTTGGCCCCAACTTACAATGAGCAGTTCTTC. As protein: CASSLAPTYNEQFF.

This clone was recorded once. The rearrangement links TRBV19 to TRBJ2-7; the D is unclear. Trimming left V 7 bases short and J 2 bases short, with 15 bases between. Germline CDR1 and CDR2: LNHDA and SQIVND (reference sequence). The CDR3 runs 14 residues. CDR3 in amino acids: CASTSLDIPYEQYF. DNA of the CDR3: TGTGCCAGTACAAGCCTTGACATTCCCTACGAGCAGTACTTC.

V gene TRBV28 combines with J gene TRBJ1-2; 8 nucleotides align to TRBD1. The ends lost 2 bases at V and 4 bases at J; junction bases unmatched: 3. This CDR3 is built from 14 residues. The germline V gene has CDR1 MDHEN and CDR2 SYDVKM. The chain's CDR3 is CASSLPQGGYGYTF. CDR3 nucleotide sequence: TGTGCCAGCAGTTTACCACAGGGGGGCTATGGCTACACCTTC.

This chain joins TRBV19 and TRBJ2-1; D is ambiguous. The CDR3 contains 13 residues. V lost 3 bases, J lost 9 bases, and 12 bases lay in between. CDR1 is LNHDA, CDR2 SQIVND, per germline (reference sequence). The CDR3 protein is CASSIRPAGEQFF. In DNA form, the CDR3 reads TGTGCCAGTAGTATTAGACCCGCTGGTGAGCAGTTCTTC. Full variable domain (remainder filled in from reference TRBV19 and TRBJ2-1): DGGITQSPKYLFRKEGQNVTLSCEQNLNHDAMYWYRQDPGQGLRLIYYSQIVNDFQKGDIAEGYSVSREKKESFPLTVTSAQKNPTAFYLCASSIRPAGEQFFGPGTRLTVL.

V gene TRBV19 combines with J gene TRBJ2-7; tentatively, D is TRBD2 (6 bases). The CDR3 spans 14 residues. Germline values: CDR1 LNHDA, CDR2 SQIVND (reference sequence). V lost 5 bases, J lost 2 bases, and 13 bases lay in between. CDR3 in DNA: TGTGCCAGTAGTTACGGGGGAGGAACCTACGAGCAGTACTTC. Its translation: CASSYGGGTYEQYF. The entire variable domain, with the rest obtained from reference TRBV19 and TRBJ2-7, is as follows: DGGITQSPKYLFRKEGQNVTLSCEQNLNHDAMYWYRQDPGQGLRLIYYSQIVNDFQKGDIAEGYSVSREKKESFPLTVTSAQKNPTAFYLCASSYGGGTYEQYFGPGTRLTVT.

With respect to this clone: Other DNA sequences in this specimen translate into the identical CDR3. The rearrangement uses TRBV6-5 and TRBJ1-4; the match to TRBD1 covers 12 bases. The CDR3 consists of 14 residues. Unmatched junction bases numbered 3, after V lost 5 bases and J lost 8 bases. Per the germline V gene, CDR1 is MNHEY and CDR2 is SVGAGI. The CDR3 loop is CASSRDRGREKLFF. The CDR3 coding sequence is TGTGCCAGCAGTAGGGACAGGGGGCGGGAAAAACTGTTTTTT.

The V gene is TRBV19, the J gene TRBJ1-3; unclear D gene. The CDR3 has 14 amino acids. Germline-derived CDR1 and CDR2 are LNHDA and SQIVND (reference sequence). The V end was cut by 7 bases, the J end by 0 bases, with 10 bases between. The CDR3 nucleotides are TGTGCCAGTAATGGATACCACTCTGGAAACACCATATATTTT. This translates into CASNGYHSGNTIYF.

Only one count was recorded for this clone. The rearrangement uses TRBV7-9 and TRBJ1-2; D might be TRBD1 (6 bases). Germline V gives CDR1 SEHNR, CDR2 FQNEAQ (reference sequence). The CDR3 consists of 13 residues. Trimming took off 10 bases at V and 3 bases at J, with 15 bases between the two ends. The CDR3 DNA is TGTGCCACCCAGGGGAGGGGGGACTATGGCTACACCTTC. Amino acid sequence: CATQGRGDYGYTF.

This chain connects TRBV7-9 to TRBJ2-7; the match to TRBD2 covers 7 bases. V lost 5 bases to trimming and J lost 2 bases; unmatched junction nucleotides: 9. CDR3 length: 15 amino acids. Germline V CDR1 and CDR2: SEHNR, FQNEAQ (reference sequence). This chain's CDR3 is CASSPGGRGPYEQYF. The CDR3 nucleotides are TGTGCCAGCAGCCCGGGGGGAAGGGGCCCCTACGAGCAGTACTTC. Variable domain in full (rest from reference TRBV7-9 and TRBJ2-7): DTGVSQNPRHKITKRGQNVTFRCDPISEHNRLYWYRQTLGQGPEFLTYFQNEAQLEKSRLLSDRFSAERPKGSFSTLEIQRTEQGDSAMYLCASSPGGRGPYEQYFGPGTRLTVT.

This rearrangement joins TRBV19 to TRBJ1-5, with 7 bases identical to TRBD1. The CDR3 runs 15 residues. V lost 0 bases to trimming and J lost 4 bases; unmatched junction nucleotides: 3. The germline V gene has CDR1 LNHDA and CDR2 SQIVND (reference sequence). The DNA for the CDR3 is TGTGCCAGTAGTATAGAAGGGACAGTTAATCAGCCCCAGCATTTT. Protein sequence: CASSIEGTVNQPQHF. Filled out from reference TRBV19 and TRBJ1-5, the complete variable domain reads DGGITQSPKYLFRKEGQNVTLSCEQNLNHDAMYWYRQDPGQGLRLIYYSQIVNDFQKGDIAEGYSVSREKKESFPLTVTSAQKNPTAFYLCASSIEGTVNQPQHFGDGTRLSIL.

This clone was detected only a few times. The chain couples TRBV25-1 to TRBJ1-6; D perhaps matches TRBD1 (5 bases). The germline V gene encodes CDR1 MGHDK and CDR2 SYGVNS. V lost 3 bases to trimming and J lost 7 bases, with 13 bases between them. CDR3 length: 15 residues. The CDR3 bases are TGTGCCAGCAGTGAGGGGACGGTTTTAAATTCACCCCTCCACTTT. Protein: CASSEGTVLNSPLHF.

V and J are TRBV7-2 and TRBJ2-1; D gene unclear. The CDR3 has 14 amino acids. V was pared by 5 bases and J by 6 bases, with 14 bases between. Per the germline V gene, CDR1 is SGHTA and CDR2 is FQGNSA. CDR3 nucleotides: TGTGCCAGCAGCCCACTTAGCTCGGGCAATGAGCAGTTCTTC. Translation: CASSPLSSGNEQFF.

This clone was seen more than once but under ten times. CDR3 DNA sequence: TGCAGTGCTAGCGGGAGGGGTGAGCAGTTCTTC. Protein sequence: CSASGRGEQFF. The chain links TRBV20-1 to TRBJ2-1; 8 nucleotides align to TRBD2. Per the germline V gene, CDR1 is DFQATT and CDR2 is SNEGSKA (reference sequence). Germline trimming cut 3 bases from V and 9 bases from J; bases unmatched to any gene: 1. The CDR3 loop spans 11 amino acids.